The next 4 T cell receptor beta chains were all read from a single sample in a study of blood T cell repertoires in COVID-19. Data came from immunoSEQ multiplex PCR; TCRdb stores just in-frame clones and leaves some out. The sample contains approximately 120,000 clones, around 80% of which appear only once. The sample taken for sequencing was peripheral blood. The receptors here all came from a human donor in a cohort sampled during active or convalescent COVID-19.

This chain joins TRBV28 and TRBJ1-2; 8 nucleotides line up with TRBD1. Trimming at V came to 4 bases and at J to 4 bases, leaving 5 bases not matched to a gene. Germline V gives CDR1 MDHEN, CDR2 SYDVKM. The CDR3 extends over 14 amino acids. CDR3 residues: CASSSQGAGYGYTF. For the CDR3, the DNA is TGTGCCAGCAGTTCTCAGGGGGCAGGCTATGGCTACACCTTC.

The chain uses TRBV19 and TRBJ1-5; a possible D gene is TRBD1 (5 bases). Germline V gene lookup returns CDR1 LNHDA and CDR2 SQIVND (reference sequence). With 0 bases removed from V and 7 bases from J, the gap between germline ends came to 13 bases. The CDR3 runs to 15 residues. The CDR3 DNA reads TGTGCCAGTAGTATAGAAGGACATTACGGGCAGCCCCAGCATTTT. Its protein product is CASSIEGHYGQPQHF. The whole variable domain, remainder taken from reference TRBV19 and TRBJ1-5, is DGGITQSPKYLFRKEGQNVTLSCEQNLNHDAMYWYRQDPGQGLRLIYYSQIVNDFQKGDIAEGYSVSREKKESFPLTVTSAQKNPTAFYLCASSIEGHYGQPQHFGDGTRLSIL.

This chain links TRBV7-2 with TRBJ2-1, with a weak D call TRBD1 (7 bases). CDR1 and CDR2 from the germline V gene are SGHTA and FQGNSA. CDR3 size: 15 residues. Trimming removed 5 bases from V and 4 bases from J, with 15 bases in between. The chain's CDR3 is CASSPPGGQYNEQFF. Here the CDR3 DNA reads TGTGCCAGCAGCCCCCCAGGGGGGCAGTACAATGAGCAGTTCTTC.

The rearrangement links TRBV21-1 to TRBJ1-2. TRBV21-1 is noted as a pseudogene. This CDR3 has 16 amino acids. CDR3 loop: CASSKPRWQTLYGYTF. CDR3 coding DNA: TGTGCCAGCAGCAAGCCCCGGTGGCAGACTCTCTATGGCTACACCTTC.